This TCR beta chain was captured in a study of cytomegalovirus exposure and HLA in healthy donors. Study-wide findings and caveats: Across donors, presence/absence analyses took sequencing depth to be roughly uniform.

There are 14 residues in the CDR3. From germline, CDR1 is SGHTA and CDR2 FQGNSA. V was pared by 4 bases and J by 1 base, with 11 bases between. The PCR had 60 Vbeta and 13 Jbeta primers. Repertoires were generated with immunoSEQ multiplex PCR, while TCRdb's copy carries only in-frame clones and drops some. This sample has around 85,000 clones, with around four fifths found just once. This clone was seen a handful of times. What it recognizes is unknown. The identical CDR3 is also encoded by other nucleotide sequences in the sample. Input material: PBMCs. This receptor was taken from a man in his thirties or forties in good health and CMV-seronegative. The J gene is TRBJ2-7, the V gene TRBV7-2; a possible D gene is TRBD1 (6 bases). The DNA for the CDR3 is TGTGCCAGCAGCTCGAACAGGGTTTCCTACGAGCAGTACTTC. Amino acids: CASSSNRVSYEQYF. The full variable domain, completed using reference TRBV7-2 and TRBJ2-7, is GAGVSQSPSNKVTEKGKDVELRCDPISGHTALYWYRQSLGQGLEFLIYFQGNSAPDKSGLPSDRFSAERTGGSVSTLTIQRTQQEDSAVYLCASSSNRVSYEQYFGPGTRLTVT.